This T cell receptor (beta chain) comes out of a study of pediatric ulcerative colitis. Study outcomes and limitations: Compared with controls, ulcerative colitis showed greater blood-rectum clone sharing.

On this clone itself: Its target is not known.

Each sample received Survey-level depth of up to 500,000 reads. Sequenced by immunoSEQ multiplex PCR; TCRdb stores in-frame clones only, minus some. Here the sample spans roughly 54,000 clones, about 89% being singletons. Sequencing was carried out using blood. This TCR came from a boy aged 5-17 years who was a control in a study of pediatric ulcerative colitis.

DNA for the CDR3: TGTGCCTGGGATCGGACAGGGGCTACTGAAGCTTTCTTT. This gives the protein CAWDRTGATEAFF. The genes are TRBV30 and TRBJ1-1; 9 nucleotides match TRBD1. The germline V gene encodes CDR1 GTSNPN and CDR2 SVGIG (reference sequence). There are 13 residues in the CDR3. The junction had 6 bases not matched to a gene; V was cut back by 5 bases and J by 5 bases.